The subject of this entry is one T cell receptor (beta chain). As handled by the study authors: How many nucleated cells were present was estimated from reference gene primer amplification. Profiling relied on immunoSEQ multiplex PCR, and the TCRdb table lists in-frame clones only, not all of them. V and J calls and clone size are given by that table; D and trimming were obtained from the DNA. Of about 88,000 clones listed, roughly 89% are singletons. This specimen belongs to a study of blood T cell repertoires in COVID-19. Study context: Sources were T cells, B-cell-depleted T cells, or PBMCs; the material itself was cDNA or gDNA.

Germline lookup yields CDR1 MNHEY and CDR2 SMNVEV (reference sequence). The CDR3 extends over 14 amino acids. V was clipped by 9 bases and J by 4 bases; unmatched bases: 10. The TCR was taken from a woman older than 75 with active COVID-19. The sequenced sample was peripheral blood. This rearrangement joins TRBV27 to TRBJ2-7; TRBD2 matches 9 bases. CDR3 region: CARNYSGSRYEQYF. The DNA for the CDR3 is TGTGCCAGAAATTATAGCGGGAGCAGATACGAGCAGTACTTC.